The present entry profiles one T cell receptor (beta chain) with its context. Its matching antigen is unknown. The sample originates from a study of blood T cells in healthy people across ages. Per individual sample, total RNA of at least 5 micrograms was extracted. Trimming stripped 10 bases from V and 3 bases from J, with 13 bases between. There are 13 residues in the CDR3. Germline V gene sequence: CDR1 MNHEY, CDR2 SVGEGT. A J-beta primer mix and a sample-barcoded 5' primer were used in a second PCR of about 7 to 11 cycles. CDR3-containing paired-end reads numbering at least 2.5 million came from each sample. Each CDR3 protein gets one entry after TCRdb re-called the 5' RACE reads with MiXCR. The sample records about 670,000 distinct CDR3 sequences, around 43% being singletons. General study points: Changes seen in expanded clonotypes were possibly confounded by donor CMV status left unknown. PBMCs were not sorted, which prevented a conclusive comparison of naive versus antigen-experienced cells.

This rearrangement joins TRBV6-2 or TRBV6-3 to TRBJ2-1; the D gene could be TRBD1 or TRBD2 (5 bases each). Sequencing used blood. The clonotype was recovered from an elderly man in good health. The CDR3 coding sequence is TGTGCCACCGGGACGGACCGCTACAATGAGCAGTTCTTC. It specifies CATGTDRYNEQFF.